The 31 T cell receptor beta chains reported below all come from one sample, sequenced in a study of blood T cells in healthy people across ages. For the second PCR, which ran for about 7 to 11 cycles, a sample-barcoded 5' primer and a J-beta primer mix were used. TCRdb ran MiXCR on the 5' RACE reads and lists one entry per CDR3 protein. The sample holds 700,000 or so distinct CDR3 sequences, 22% seen once. The sample was blood. Receptors were obtained from a man in his sixties or seventies in good health.

The rearrangement joins TRBV7-9 to TRBJ2-7; 11 bases map to TRBD2. Gene TRBJ2-5 matches the end of the DNA better, so the J call may be wrong. CDR1 is SEHNR, CDR2 FQNEAQ, per germline (reference sequence). The CDR3 sequence is 15 residues long. CDR3 coding DNA: TGTGCCGGACGCCAGCTACTAGCGGGGGAAGAGACCCAGTACTTC. Residues: CAGRQLLAGEETQYF.

The chain combines TRBV20-1 with TRBJ2-3; TRBD2 matches 7 bases. CDR1 and CDR2 from the germline V gene are DFQATT and SNEGSKA (reference sequence). This CDR3 is 16 amino acids long. V gave up 4 bases and J gave up 3 bases; unmatched junction bases: 13. The CDR3 sequence is CSANPSGGLRTDTQYF. The CDR3 nucleotides read TGCAGTGCTAACCCTTCCGGGGGGTTAAGAACAGATACGCAGTATTTT.

Concerning this clonotype itself: The junction departs from the called germline gene at one end, perhaps through a read error. The gene calls are TRBV29-1 and TRBJ1-2, with a possible D match to TRBD1 (5 bases). CDR1 and CDR2 (germline): SQVTM, ANQGSEA. The CDR3 extends over 12 amino acids. CDR3 region: CSVEGPRDGYAF. The DNA for the CDR3 is TGCAGCGTTGAGGGGCCCCGCGACGGCTACGCCTTC.

The sample holds a few counts of this clonotype. The rearrangement uses TRBV20-1 and TRBJ1-1; 8 bases match TRBD1. V shed 0 bases, J shed 0 bases, and the junction held 3 bases outside the gene matches. The CDR3 runs 15 residues. The germline gives CDR1 DFQATT, CDR2 SNEGSKA (reference sequence). The CDR3 DNA is TGCAGTGCTAGAGATCAGGGGGCCATGAACACTGAAGCTTTCTTT. Translating it yields CSARDQGAMNTEAFF.

This clonotype was seen many times. The junction does not match germline at one end; this may be a read error. The CDR3 sequence is CASSLAGSGANVLTF. CDR3 coding DNA: TGTGCCAGCAGCTTAGCGGGCTCTGGGGCCAACGTCCTGACTTTC. This chain joins TRBV5-1 and TRBJ2-6; TRBD2 agrees at 7 bases. The germline V gene encodes CDR1 SGHRS and CDR2 YFSETQ. The CDR3 loop spans 15 amino acids.

The chain links TRBV6-2 or TRBV6-3 to TRBJ2-1, with 8 positions matching TRBD1. The germline CDR1 and CDR2 sequences are MNHEY and SVGEGT. Trimming at V came to 6 bases and at J to 7 bases, leaving 5 bases not matched to a gene. CDR3 length equals 13 residues. The CDR3 region has the DNA TGTGCCAGCAGCGGACAGGGACTGAATGAGCAGTTCTTC. This codes for CASSGQGLNEQFF.

V gene TRBV24-1 combines with J gene TRBJ2-7; 9 bases map to TRBD2. After removal of 4 bases from V and 6 bases from J, the junction contained 6 bases not matched to a gene. In germline, CDR1 is KGHDR, CDR2 SFDVKD. This CDR3 spans 14 amino acids. In nucleotides, the CDR3 is TGTGCCACCAGTGAATCACTGACTAGCGGCGAGCAGTACTTC. This codes for CATSESLTSGEQYF.

This clonotype has more than one count but fewer than ten. The chain uses TRBV5-5 and TRBJ1-4; D remains ambiguous. The ends were cut back, 4 bases at V and 8 bases at J, with 15 bases in the middle. Germline values: CDR1 SGHKS, CDR2 YYEKEE (reference sequence). CDR3 length: 14 amino acids. For the CDR3, the DNA is TGTGCCAGCAGCCACCCCGTGGGTTTGGAAAAACTGTTTTTT. As protein: CASSHPVGLEKLFF.

This clonotype appeared a few times. With a much larger clone just one base away, this may be a read error. The chain links TRBV29-1 to TRBJ1-2, with a weak D call TRBD1 (5 bases). This CDR3 spans 12 amino acids. Germline V gives CDR1 SQVTM, CDR2 ANQGSEA. The CDR3 reads CSAHSNTRGCTF. The CDR3 DNA sequence: TGCAGCGCTCACTCGAACACAAGGGGCTGCACCTTC.

Comments on this clonotype: The junction and the germline gene differ at one end; a read error may be behind it. V gene TRBV27 combines with J gene TRBJ2-3; 7 nucleotides align to TRBD1. Germline values: CDR1 MNHEY, CDR2 SMNVEV (reference sequence). The CDR3 has 15 residues. CDR3: CAGSLSGQSTDTQYF. CDR3 in DNA: TGTGCCGGCAGTTTATCGGGACAGAGCACAGATACGCAGTATTTT.

The chain couples TRBV29-1 to TRBJ2-3, with no clear D. This CDR3 comprises 12 residues. In germline, CDR1 is SQVTM, CDR2 ANQGSEA. V was clipped by 4 bases and J by 4 bases, with 9 bases between them. CDR3 in DNA: TGCAGCGTTGTTCCTCTAGCAGATACGCAGTATTTT. Protein sequence: CSVVPLADTQYF.

V is TRBV27 and J is TRBJ2-2, with D possibly TRBD2 on 6 matching bases. CDR3 size: 15 residues. Trimming removed 7 bases at V and 6 bases at J, with 18 bases between. Germline CDR1 MNHEY, CDR2 SMNVEV (reference sequence). In DNA form, the CDR3 reads TGTGCCAGCATGCTCACCGGGACTCCTTCCGGGGAGCTGTTTTTT. Its protein product is CASMLTGTPSGELFF.

The table lists this clonotype with a few counts. The CDR3 loop reads CAGTGSSGNTIYF. CDR3 coding DNA: TGTGCCGGTACAGGCAGCTCTGGAAACACCATATATTTT. The chain links TRBV7-9 to TRBJ1-3; a weak D match, TRBD1 (5 bases). V lost 11 bases and J 0 bases, leaving 11 bases between the germline ends. This CDR3 is built from 13 residues. The germline V gene encodes CDR1 SEHNR and CDR2 FQNEAQ (reference sequence).

This clonotype occurred a few times. The chain links TRBV6-5 to TRBJ2-5; D might be TRBD2 (5 bases). CDR3 size: 17 residues. Trimming removed 2 bases from V and 5 bases from J, with 21 bases in between. The V gene's germline CDR1 is MNHEY and CDR2 SVGAGI. The CDR3 DNA sequence: TGTGCCAGCAGTTACCAACCCCGGGATAGTTGGAAGGAGACCCAGTACTTC. Protein sequence: CASSYQPRDSWKETQYF.

This clonotype was counted a few times. The chain links TRBV7-9 to TRBJ2-1; 8 bases are a match to TRBD2. The germline V gene has CDR1 SEHNR and CDR2 FQNEAQ (reference sequence). The length of the CDR3 is 15 residues. V dropped 5 bases and J dropped 3; count of bases not matched to a gene: 6. The CDR3, as DNA: TGTGCCAGCAGCGCCGGGGCGGGAGGCTACAATGAGCAGTTCTTC. It encodes CASSAGAGGYNEQFF.

The genes are TRBV15 and TRBJ2-1; D not certain. The CDR3 is made up of 14 amino acids. Germline CDR1 and CDR2: LNHNV and YYDKDF (reference sequence). Trimming stripped 3 bases from V and 5 bases from J, with 11 bases between. The CDR3 nucleotides are TGTGCCACCAGCAGTCTACACGTCAACAATGAGCAGTTCTTC. Its translation: CATSSLHVNNEQFF.

This clonotype was detected a few times. Germline is not matched at one junction end, which may reflect a read error. This rearrangement joins TRBV12-3 or TRBV12-4 to TRBJ2-2; TRBD2 matches 8 bases. The CDR3 totals 15 residues. The CDR3 reads CASRFAGGNTGELFF. The CDR3 region has the DNA TGTGCCAGCCGTTTTGCGGGGGGGAACACCGGGGAGCTGTTTTTT.

In its sample, this clonotype was seen a few times. The germline gene is not matched at one end of the junction; a read error may be the cause. The chain links TRBV6-5 to TRBJ1-1; possibly TRBD1 for D (6 bases). The CDR3 loop spans 15 amino acids. Per germline, CDR1 MNHEY and CDR2 SVGAGI. CDR3: CASNLHRGGWAETFF. CDR3 DNA: TGTGCCAGCAATCTACACAGAGGGGGTTGGGCTGAAACTTTCTTT.

Ten or more counts support this clonotype. V usage is TRBV5-1 and J usage is TRBJ2-1, with a weak D call TRBD2 (5 bases). Germline values: CDR1 SGHRS, CDR2 YFSETQ. Deletions cut 2 bases from V and 0 bases from J, with 6 bases between. The CDR3 extends over 14 amino acids. DNA for the CDR3: TGCGCCAGCAGCTTCCGGGACTCCTACAATGAGCAGTTCTTC. Protein sequence: CASSFRDSYNEQFF. Based on the CDR3 plus reference TRBV5-1 and TRBJ2-1, the full variable domain is KAGVTQTPRYLIKTRGQQVTLSCSPISGHRSVSWYQQTPGQGLQFLFEYFSETQRNKGNFPGRFSGRQFSNSRSEMNVSTLELGDSALYLCASSFRDSYNEQFFGPGTRLTVL.

This clonotype was seen a handful of times. V and J are TRBV5-5 and TRBJ2-1; TRBD2 aligns across 9 bases. Unmatched junction bases numbered 8, after V lost 3 bases and J lost 7 bases. From germline, CDR1 is SGHKS and CDR2 YYEKEE (reference sequence). The CDR3 is made up of 15 amino acids. The CDR3 is CASSWLAGRINEQFF. Here the CDR3 DNA reads TGTGCCAGCAGCTGGCTAGCGGGAAGGATAAATGAGCAGTTCTTC.

This clonotype was picked up a small number of times. The genes are TRBV9 and TRBJ2-2; D gene uncertain. CDR1 and CDR2 from the germline V gene are SGDLS and YYNGEE. Trimming took 0 bases from V and 5 from J, leaving 5 bases between them. The CDR3 runs to 13 residues. The CDR3 loop reads CASSVGGTGELFF. In DNA, the CDR3 is TGTGCCAGCAGCGTAGGAGGTACCGGGGAGCTGTTTTTT.

This chain connects TRBV5-4 to TRBJ2-1, with 9 bases aligning to TRBD2. This CDR3 contains 16 residues. V dropped 0 bases and J dropped 5; count of bases not matched to a gene: 6. CDR1 and CDR2 (germline): SGHNT, YYREEE (reference sequence). DNA of the CDR3: TGTGCCAGCAGCTTGGATAGCGGGGGACGGGACAATGAGCAGTTCTTC. As protein: CASSLDSGGRDNEQFF.

This clonotype was detected ten times or more. The V and J genes are TRBV7-2 and TRBJ1-2, with D perhaps matching TRBD1 (5 bases). Germline lookup yields CDR1 SGHTA and CDR2 FQGNSA. V was clipped by 1 base and J by 3 bases, with 9 bases between them. CDR3 length equals 14 residues. The CDR3 DNA follows: TGTGCCAGCAGCTTAGAGGGCAGGGACTATGGCTACACCTTC. It encodes CASSLEGRDYGYTF.

This clonotype has just a few counts. V and J are TRBV12-3 or TRBV12-4 and TRBJ2-3; TRBD2 might be the D (5 bases). CDR3 length: 13 amino acids. V was shortened by 5 bases and J by 9 bases, with 15 bases between the two germline ends. CDR3 in amino acids: CASSRGLSRTQYF. The CDR3 nucleotides are TGTGCCAGCAGTCGCGGACTCTCCCGGACGCAGTATTTT.

This chain connects TRBV7-2 to TRBJ2-3; 7 nucleotides line up with TRBD1. This CDR3 has 16 residues. The germline gives CDR1 SGHTA, CDR2 FQGNSA. V shed 5 bases, J shed 0 bases, and the junction held 8 bases outside the gene matches. CDR3 DNA: TGTGCCAGCAGCCCGGGACAGCCCTCTAGCACAGATACGCAGTATTTT. Its protein is CASSPGQPSSTDTQYF.

The genes are TRBV20-1 and TRBJ1-1; TRBD1 aligns across 9 bases. CDR1 DFQATT and CDR2 SNEGSKA come from the germline V gene (reference sequence). The CDR3 runs 17 residues. The V and J ends lost 0 bases and 0 bases, in that order; junction bases with no gene match: 8. CDR3 residues: CSARDRDREYVNTEAFF. DNA for the CDR3: TGCAGTGCTAGAGACAGGGACAGGGAGTATGTGAACACTGAAGCTTTCTTT.

The table lists this clonotype with a few counts. This chain links TRBV28 with TRBJ1-2; D is ambiguous. The length of the CDR3 is 11 residues. Per the germline V gene, CDR1 is MDHEN and CDR2 is SYDVKM. Between the trimmed V and J ends, which lost 7 bases and 5 bases, there was a span of 8 bases. The CDR3 coding sequence is TGTGCCAGCATGGCGGAGTATGGCTACACCTTC. Translating gives CASMAEYGYTF.

Of note for this clonotype: Being one base from a much bigger clone, this may be a read error. V is TRBV2 and J is TRBJ2-7, with no clear D. The CDR3 consists of 11 residues. From germline, CDR1 is SNHLY and CDR2 FYNNEI. The CDR3 loop is CATSEYYEQYF. The CDR3 coding sequence is TGTGCCACCAGTGAATACTACGAGCAGTACTTC.

This clonotype was picked up a small number of times. This chain uses TRBV12-3 or TRBV12-4 with TRBJ1-2, with a tentative D call TRBD1 (6 bases). V was clipped by 5 bases and J by 8 bases, with 15 bases between them. The CDR3 is 13 amino acids. CDR3 loop: CASSLRGLGGYTF. The CDR3 nucleotides read TGTGCCAGCAGTCTCAGGGGTTTAGGAGGCTACACCTTC.

V usage is TRBV5-6 and J usage is TRBJ1-4; 8 bases match TRBD1. The trim removed 0 bases at V and 12 bases at J, leaving 10 bases unmatched. The CDR3 is 15 amino acids. Germline V gene sequence: CDR1 SGHDT, CDR2 YYEEEE. CDR3 amino acids: CASSLGTGRRAELFF. The CDR3 coding sequence is TGTGCCAGCAGCTTGGGGACAGGGCGCCGGGCAGAACTGTTTTTT.

With regard to this clonotype: This may arise from a read error, as a much more abundant clone is one base away. J is TRBJ1-3 and V is TRBV20-1; perhaps TRBD1 as D (6 bases). Germline CDR1 DFQATT, CDR2 SNEGSKA (reference sequence). The CDR3 length is 15 residues. V gave up 2 bases and J gave up 4 bases, with 15 bases separating them. CDR3 protein: CSARKPTGFGNTIYF. Written as DNA, the CDR3 is TGCAGTGCTAGAAAGCCAACAGGGTTCGGAAACACCATATATTTT.